The entry below describes one T cell receptor beta chain. Its antigen is currently unknown. This sample stems from a study of T cell repertoires in cytomegalovirus infection. Notes on the study in general: People with CMV and the relevant HLA were identified by cumulative public TCR beta family frequency. Ex vivo, HLA-C-restricted CMV-specific TCR beta clonotypes prevailed over the rest of the response.

In TCRdb, the reads were re-called with MiXCR into one record per CDR3 protein. The sample consists of approximately 730,000 distinct CDR3 sequences, roughly a third of them appearing once. There are 15 residues in the CDR3. The V end lost 6 bases, the J end lost 3 bases, and 17 bases lay between the germline ends. Germline CDR1 is SGHVS and CDR2 is FNYEAQ. This TCR was sampled from a human donor in good health (CMV status not recorded). Some clones in this sample may be carry-over from other donors' samples. This specimen consisted of cultured PBMCs, obtained from culture after CMV antigen stimulation. This sequence joins TRBV7-6 and TRBJ1-1; D possibly corresponds to TRBD1 (6 bases). DNA for the CDR3: TGTGCCAGCAGAATGACGGGGGCGGTGGACACTGAAGCTTTCTTT. This codes for CASRMTGAVDTEAFF.